This T cell receptor (beta chain) was captured by sequencing in a study of beta chain features in type 1 diabetes. V dropped 2 bases and J dropped 1 base, with 13 bases sitting between them. The CDR3 has 16 amino acids. Germline-derived CDR1 and CDR2 are MGHRA and YSYEKL. With regard to this clone: As yet, its antigen is unknown.

Study-wide findings and caveats: Since sequencing was performed on cDNA, cells with high TCR expression could be over-represented. Insertions were fewer and deletions more numerous at VDJ junctions in type 1 diabetes patients.

Every bit of the isolated RNA underwent reverse transcription, so sequencing read expressed TCRB transcripts. Sequenced by immunoSEQ multiplex PCR; TCRdb stores in-frame clones only, minus some. Of just over 150,000 clones in the sample, 11% were seen once. What was sequenced was central memory CD4+ T cells from blood. The rearrangement uses TRBV4-1 and TRBJ2-3, with D possibly TRBD2 on 6 matching bases. The TCR sequence derives from a man aged 18-30 years in good health. DNA for the CDR3: TGCGCCAGCAGCCAATCGGAGGGATTCGGCACAGATACGCAGTATTTT. Its protein is CASSQSEGFGTDTQYF.